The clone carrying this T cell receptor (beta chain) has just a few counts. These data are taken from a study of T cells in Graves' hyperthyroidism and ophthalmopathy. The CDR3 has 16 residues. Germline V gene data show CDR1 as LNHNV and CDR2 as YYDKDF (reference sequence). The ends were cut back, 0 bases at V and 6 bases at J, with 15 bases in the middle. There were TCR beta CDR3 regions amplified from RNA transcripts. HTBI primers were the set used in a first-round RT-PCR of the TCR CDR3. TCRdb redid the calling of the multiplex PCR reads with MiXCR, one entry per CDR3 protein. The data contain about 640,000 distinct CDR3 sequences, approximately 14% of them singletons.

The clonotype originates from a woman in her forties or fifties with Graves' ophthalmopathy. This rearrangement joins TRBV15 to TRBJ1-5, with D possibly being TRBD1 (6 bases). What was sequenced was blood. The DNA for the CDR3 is TGTGCCACCAGCAGAGATCTCACGGGGGGCGGTCAGCCCCAGCATTTT. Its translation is CATSRDLTGGGQPQHF.